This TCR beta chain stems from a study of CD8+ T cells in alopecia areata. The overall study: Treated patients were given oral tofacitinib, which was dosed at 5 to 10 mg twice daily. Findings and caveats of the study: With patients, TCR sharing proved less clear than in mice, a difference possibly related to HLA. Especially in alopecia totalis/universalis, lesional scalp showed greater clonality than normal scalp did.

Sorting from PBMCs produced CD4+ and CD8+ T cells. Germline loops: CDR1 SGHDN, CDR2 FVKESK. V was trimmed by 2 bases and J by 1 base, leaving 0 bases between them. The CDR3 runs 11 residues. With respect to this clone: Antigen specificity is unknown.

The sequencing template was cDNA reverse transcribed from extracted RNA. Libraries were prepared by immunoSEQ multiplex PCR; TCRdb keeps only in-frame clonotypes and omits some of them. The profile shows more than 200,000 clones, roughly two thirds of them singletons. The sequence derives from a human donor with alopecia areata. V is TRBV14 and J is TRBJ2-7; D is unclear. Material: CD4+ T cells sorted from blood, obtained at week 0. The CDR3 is CASSQSYEQYF. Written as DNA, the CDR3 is TGTGCCAGCAGCCAATCCTACGAGCAGTACTTC.